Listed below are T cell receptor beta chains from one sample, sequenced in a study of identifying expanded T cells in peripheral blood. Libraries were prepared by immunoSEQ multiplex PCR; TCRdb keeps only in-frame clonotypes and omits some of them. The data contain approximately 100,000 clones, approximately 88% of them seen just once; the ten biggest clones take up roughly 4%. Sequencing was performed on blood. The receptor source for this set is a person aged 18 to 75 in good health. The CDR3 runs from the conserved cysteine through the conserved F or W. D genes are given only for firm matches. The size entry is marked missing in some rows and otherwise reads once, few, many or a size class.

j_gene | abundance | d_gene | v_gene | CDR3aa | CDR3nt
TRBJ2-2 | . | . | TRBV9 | CASSERQFAGELFF | TGTGCCAGCAGCGAGAGGCAATTCGCCGGGGAGCTGTTTTTT
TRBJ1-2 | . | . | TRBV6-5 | CASSYAGAGNYGYTF | TGTGCCAGCAGTTACGCCGGGGCAGGGAACTATGGCTACACCTTC
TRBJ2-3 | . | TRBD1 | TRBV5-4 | CASSTPGQGYTDTQYF | TGTGCCAGCAGCACTCCGGGACAGGGATACACAGATACGCAGTATTTT
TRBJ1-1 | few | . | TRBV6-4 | CASRQDENTEAFF | TGTGCCAGCCGACAGGACGAGAACACTGAAGCTTTCTTT
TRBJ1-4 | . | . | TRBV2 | CASSLQADEKLFF | TGTGCCAGCAGTCTTCAGGCTGATGAAAAACTGTTTTTT
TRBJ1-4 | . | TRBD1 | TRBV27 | CASSIRTGLNEKLFF | TGTGCCAGCAGTATACGGACAGGCCTTAATGAAAAACTGTTTTTT
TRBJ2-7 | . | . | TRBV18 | CASSPLEGSSYEQYF | TGTGCCAGCTCACCATTAGAGGGGAGCTCCTACGAGCAGTACTTC
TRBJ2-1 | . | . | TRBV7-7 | CASSLLNGNEQFF | TGTGCCAGCAGCTTATTGAATGGCAATGAGCAGTTCTTC
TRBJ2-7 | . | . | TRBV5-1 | CASSSRAGEKEQYF | TGCGCCAGCAGCTCGAGGGCCGGGGAGAAGGAGCAGTACTTC
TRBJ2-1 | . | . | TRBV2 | CASSEAEFEQFF | TGTGCCAGCAGTGAAGCAGAGTTTGAGCAGTTCTTC
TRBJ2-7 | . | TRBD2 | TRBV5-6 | CASSGEREFPYEQYF | TGTGCCAGCAGCGGCGAGCGGGAGTTTCCCTACGAGCAGTACTTC
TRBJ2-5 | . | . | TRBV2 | CASSIKETQYF | TGTGCCAGCAGCATCAAAGAGACCCAGTACTTC
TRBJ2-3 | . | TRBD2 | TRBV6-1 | CASSEVSGDSDTQYF | TGTGCCAGCAGTGAGGTTAGCGGGGACTCAGATACGCAGTATTTT
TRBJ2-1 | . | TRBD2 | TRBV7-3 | CASSPEREALRGNEQFF | TGTGCCAGCAGTCCTGAGCGGGAGGCACTTCGGGGCAATGAGCAGTTCTTC
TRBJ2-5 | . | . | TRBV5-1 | CASSPRGTGGETQYF | TGCGCCAGCAGCCCCCGAGGTACTGGTGGCGAGACCCAGTACTTC
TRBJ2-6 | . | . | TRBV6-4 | CASSEISGANVLTF | TGTGCCAGCAGTGAAATCTCTGGGGCCAACGTCCTGACTTTC
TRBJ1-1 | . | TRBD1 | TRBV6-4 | CASSDSGQASRAFF | TGTGCCAGCAGTGACTCTGGACAGGCCAGCCGAGCTTTCTTT
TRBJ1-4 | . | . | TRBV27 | CASSLSGRPEKLFF | TGTGCCAGCAGTTTAAGTGGGCGCCCTGAAAAACTGTTTTTT
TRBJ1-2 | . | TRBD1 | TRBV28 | CASSPTGQLPNYGYTF | TGTGCCAGCAGTCCGACGGGACAGCTCCCTAACTATGGCTACACCTTC
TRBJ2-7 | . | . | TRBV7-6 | CASTLRPGPYEQYF | TGTGCCAGCACCCTTCGCCCGGGGCCATACGAGCAGTACTTC
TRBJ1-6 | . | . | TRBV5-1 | CASSLTGLDSPLHF | TGCGCCAGCAGCTTGACAGGATTAGATTCACCCCTCCACTTT
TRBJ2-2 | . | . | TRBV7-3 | CASSLGASRDTGELFF | TGTGCCAGCAGCTTAGGGGCTAGCCGGGACACCGGGGAGCTGTTTTTT
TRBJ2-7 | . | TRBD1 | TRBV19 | CASSQGGYEQYF | TGTGCCAGTTCACAGGGGGGATACGAGCAGTACTTC
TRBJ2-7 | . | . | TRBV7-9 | CASSLAQDRGTYEQYF | TGTGCCAGCAGCTTAGCGCAGGACAGAGGAACCTACGAGCAGTACTTC
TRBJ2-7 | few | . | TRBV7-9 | CASSPLLGGASYEQYF | TGTGCCAGCAGCCCCCTTTTGGGGGGAGCCTCCTACGAGCAGTACTTC
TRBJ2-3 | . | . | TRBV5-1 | CASTLTDPLNTDTQYF | TGCGCCAGCACCTTAACGGACCCCCTCAACACAGATACGCAGTATTTT
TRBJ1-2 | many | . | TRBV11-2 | CASSRVQGGYTF | TGTGCCAGCAGCCGAGTGCAGGGTGGCTACACCTTC
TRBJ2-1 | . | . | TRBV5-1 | CASSSTVTREQFF | TGCGCCAGCAGCTCGACCGTAACGCGGGAGCAGTTCTTC
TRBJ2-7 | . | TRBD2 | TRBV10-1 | CASSFPGGEQYF | TGCGCCAGCAGTTTTCCGGGGGGCGAGCAGTACTTC
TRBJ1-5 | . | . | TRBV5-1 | CASSQRGGSNQPQHF | TGCGCCAGCAGCCAACGGGGGGGTAGCAATCAGCCCCAGCATTTT
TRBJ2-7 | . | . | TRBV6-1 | CASSETGHLYEQYF | TGTGCCAGCAGTGAGACGGGACACCTTTACGAGCAGTACTTC
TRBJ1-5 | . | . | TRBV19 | CASRTGSSFNQPQHF | TGTGCCAGTAGAACAGGGTCCTCTTTCAATCAGCCCCAGCATTTT
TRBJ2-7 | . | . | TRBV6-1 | CASSEAPAGPREQYF | TGTGCCAGCAGTGAAGCGCCAGCAGGGCCTCGTGAGCAGTACTTC
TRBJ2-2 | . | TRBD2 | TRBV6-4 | CASSDSREGTGELFF | TGTGCCAGCAGTGACTCGCGGGAGGGCACCGGGGAGCTGTTTTTT
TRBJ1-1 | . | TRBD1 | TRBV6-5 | CASSYPGGSEAFF | TGTGCCAGCAGTTACCCAGGGGGGTCTGAAGCTTTCTTT
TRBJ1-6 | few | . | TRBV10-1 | CASSESGPRNSPLHF | TGCGCCAGCAGTGAGTCGGGGCCTCGGAATTCACCCCTCCACTTT
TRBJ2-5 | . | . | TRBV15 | CATSREGRSEETQYF | TGTGCCACCAGCAGAGAAGGCAGATCGGAAGAGACCCAGTACTTC
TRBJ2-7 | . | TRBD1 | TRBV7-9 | CASSLGGQLITYEQYF | TGTGCCAGCAGCTTAGGGGGACAGCTCATCACCTACGAGCAGTACTTC
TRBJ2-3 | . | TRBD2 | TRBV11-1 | CASSLREDTDTQYF | TGTGCCAGCAGCCTCCGGGAGGACACAGATACGCAGTATTTT
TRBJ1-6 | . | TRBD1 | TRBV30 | CAWETGRGNSPLHF | TGTGCCTGGGAGACAGGGAGAGGCAATTCACCCCTCCACTTT
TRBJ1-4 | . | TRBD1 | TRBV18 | CASSPRQGQSEKLFF | TGTGCCAGCTCACCCAGACAGGGTCAAAGCGAAAAACTGTTTTTT
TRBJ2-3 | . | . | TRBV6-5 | CASSNNRGTDTQYF | TGTGCCAGCAGTAATAACAGGGGCACAGATACGCAGTATTTT
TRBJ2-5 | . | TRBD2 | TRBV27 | CASSGGGTQYF | TGTGCCAGCAGTGGGGGGGGGACCCAGTACTTC
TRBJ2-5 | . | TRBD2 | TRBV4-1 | CASATGRAGAETQYF | TGCGCCAGCGCTACCGGTAGGGCGGGAGCTGAGACCCAGTACTTC
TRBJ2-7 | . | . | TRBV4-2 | CASSQEFGAYEQYF | TGTGCCAGCAGCCAAGAATTTGGGGCCTACGAGCAGTACTTC
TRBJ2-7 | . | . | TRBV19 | CASSIAGAPDEQYF | TGTGCCAGTAGTATAGCGGGAGCCCCCGACGAGCAGTACTTC
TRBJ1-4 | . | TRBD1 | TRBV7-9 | CASSLGSGTVNEKLFF | TGTGCCAGCAGCTTAGGCTCCGGGACAGTTAATGAAAAACTGTTTTTT
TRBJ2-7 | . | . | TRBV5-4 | CASSLEGLSSYEQYF | TGTGCCAGCAGCTTGGAGGGGTTATCCTCCTACGAGCAGTACTTC
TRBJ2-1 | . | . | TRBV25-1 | CASSEGGWRAGINEQFF | TGTGCCAGCAGTGAAGGGGGCTGGCGGGCCGGAATCAATGAGCAGTTCTTC
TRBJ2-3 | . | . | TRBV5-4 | CASSTSIDTQYF | TGTGCCAGCAGCACATCCATAGATACGCAGTATTTT